This T cell receptor (beta chain) appears in the sequencing data of a study of cytotoxic CD8 clonotypes in ibrutinib-treated CLL. The protocol was immunoSEQ multiplex PCR, while the TCRdb copy is restricted to in-frame clones and leaves out a portion. In the table there are over 45,000 clones, about 54% of which are singletons. This clone was seen a few times. The CDR3 is made up of 13 amino acids. CDR1 is SQVTM, CDR2 ANQGSEA, per germline. Unmatched junction bases numbered 9, after V lost 7 bases and J lost 3 bases. The rearrangement uses TRBV29-1 and TRBJ2-7; 7 bases are a match to TRBD1. The sequence derives from a human donor with chronic lymphocytic leukemia. The sample was PBMCs, taken at disease progression, from a patient treated with ibrutinib. CDR3 sequence: CSALSGTVYEQYF. The CDR3 DNA follows: TGCAGCGCGCTTTCCGGGACAGTCTACGAGCAGTACTTC.